The subject of this entry is one T cell receptor (beta chain). As yet, its antigen is unknown. The CDR3 extends over 13 amino acids. CDR1 SGDLS and CDR2 YYNGEE come from the germline V gene. The germline V and J ends were trimmed by 7 bases and 4 bases, with 15 bases remaining between them. TCR alpha and TCR beta cDNA libraries with sample barcodes and UMIs came from 5'RACE using constant-segment primers. MiXCR was run by TCRdb on the 5' RACE reads, yielding one entry per CDR3 protein. The sample includes 170,000 or so distinct CDR3 sequences, 20% to 25% of them seen just once. This record belongs to a study of T-cell memory formation after mild COVID-19. Study-level findings and limits: Certain responding clones were present in pre-infection memory, suggesting participation of cross-reactive memory.

The chain has TRBV9 and TRBJ2-7; a possible D gene is TRBD1 (6 bases). The sample was PBMCs or a T cell subset sorted from them (not recorded which). The TCR comes from an adult woman who had mild COVID-19 (a few samples of this study predate the infection). Cell type and time point are not known. The CDR3 protein is CASGGHDEYEQYF. CDR3 nucleotide sequence: TGTGCCAGCGGGGGACATGATGAATACGAGCAGTACTTC.